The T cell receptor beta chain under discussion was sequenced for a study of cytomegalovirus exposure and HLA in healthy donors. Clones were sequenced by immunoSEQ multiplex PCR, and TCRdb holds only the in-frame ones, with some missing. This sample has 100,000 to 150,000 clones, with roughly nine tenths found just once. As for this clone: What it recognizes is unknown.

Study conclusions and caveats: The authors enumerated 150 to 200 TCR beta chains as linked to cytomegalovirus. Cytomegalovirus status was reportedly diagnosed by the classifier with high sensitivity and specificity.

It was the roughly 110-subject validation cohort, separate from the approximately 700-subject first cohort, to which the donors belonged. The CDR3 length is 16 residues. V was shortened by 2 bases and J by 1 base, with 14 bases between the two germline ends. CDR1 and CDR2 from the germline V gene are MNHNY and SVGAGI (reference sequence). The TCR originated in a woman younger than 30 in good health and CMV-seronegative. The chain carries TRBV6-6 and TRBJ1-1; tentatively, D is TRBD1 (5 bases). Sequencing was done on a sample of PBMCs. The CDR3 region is CASSYPLDRSNTEAFF. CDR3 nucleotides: TGTGCCAGCAGTTACCCTCTAGACAGATCGAACACTGAAGCTTTCTTT.